These 2 T cell receptor beta chains originate from one sample sequenced in a study of blood T cells in healthy people across ages (dated by TCRdb to between 2014 and 2016). The library was made by 5' RACE. The data were produced on an Illumina HiSeq 2500. A second roughly 7 to 11 cycle PCR used a sample-barcoded 5' primer and a J-beta primer mix. The public sequencing data were trimmed at Q25 with fastp and processed into clonotypes with MiXCR by TCRdb, which kept only in-frame beta chains. Under each unique CDR3 protein, matching rows form one entry showing the most common genes and DNA. This sample comprises around 1,000,000 distinct CDR3 sequences, about 23% of them detected only once. The ten largest clonotypes hold around 0.75% of the sample. The data also belong to a second study, concerning T cells of mothers and their children.

The source material was blood. These receptor sequences come from a girl aged 2 to 10 in good health.

The chain employs TRBV12-3 or TRBV12-4 and TRBJ2-1; 8 nucleotides line up with TRBD2. Trimming cost V 3 bases and J 5 bases; bases outside gene matches: 3. The CDR3 is made up of 14 amino acids. The CDR3, as DNA: TGTGCCAGCAGTTTTCCCGGGAGGGACAATGAGCAGTTCTTC. The encoded protein is CASSFPGRDNEQFF.

The table lists this clonotype with a few counts. The CDR3 reads CASSRDRDGEQFF. The DNA for the CDR3 is TGTGCCAGCAGCCGCGACAGGGACGGTGAGCAGTTCTTC. The V call is TRBV28, the J call TRBJ2-1; TRBD1 agrees at 7 bases. The CDR3 spans 13 residues. V lost 6 bases to trimming and J lost 9 bases; unmatched junction nucleotides: 8. Per germline, CDR1 MDHEN and CDR2 SYDVKM.